This TCR beta chain was documented in a study of technical replicates of blood from several donors. The CDR3 contains 14 residues. Trimming removed 8 bases from V and 9 bases from J; junction bases left unmatched: 12. Germline CDR1 reads SEHNR; CDR2 reads FQNEAQ (reference sequence). Profiling relied on immunoSEQ multiplex PCR, and the TCRdb table lists in-frame clones only, not all of them. The table has about 70,000 clones, approximately 97% seen once. The V and J genes are TRBV7-9 and TRBJ2-1; 8 nucleotides agree with TRBD2. This sequence originates from a human donor in good health. The material sequenced was T cells isolated from PBMCs. CDR3 amino acids: CASGISGGAVEQFF. CDR3 nucleotides: TGTGCCAGCGGGATATCGGGAGGGGCGGTTGAGCAGTTCTTC.